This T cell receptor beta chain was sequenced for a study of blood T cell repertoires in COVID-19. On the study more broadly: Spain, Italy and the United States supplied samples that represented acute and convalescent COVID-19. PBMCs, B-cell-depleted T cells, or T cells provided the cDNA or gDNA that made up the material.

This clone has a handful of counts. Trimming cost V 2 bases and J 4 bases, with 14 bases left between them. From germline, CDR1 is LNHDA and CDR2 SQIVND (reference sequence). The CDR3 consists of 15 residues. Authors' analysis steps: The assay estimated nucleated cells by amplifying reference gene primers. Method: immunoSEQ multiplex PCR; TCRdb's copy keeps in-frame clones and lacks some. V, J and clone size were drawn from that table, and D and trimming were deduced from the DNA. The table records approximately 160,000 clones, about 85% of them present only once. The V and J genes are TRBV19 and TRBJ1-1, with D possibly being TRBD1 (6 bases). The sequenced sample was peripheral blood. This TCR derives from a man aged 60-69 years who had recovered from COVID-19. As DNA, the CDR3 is TGTGCCAGTAGTATAAGGGGGGGGCCGGGCACTGAAGCTTTCTTT. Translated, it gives CASSIRGGPGTEAFF.